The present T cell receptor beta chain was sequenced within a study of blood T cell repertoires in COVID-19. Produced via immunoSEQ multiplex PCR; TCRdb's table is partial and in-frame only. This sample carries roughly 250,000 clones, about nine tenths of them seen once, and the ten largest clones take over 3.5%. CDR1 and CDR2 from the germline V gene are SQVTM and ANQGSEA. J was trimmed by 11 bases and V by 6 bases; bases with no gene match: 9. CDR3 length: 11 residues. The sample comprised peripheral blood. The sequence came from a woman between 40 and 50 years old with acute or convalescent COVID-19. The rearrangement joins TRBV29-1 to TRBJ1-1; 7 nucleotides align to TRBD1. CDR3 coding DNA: TGCAGCGTCTTGGTGGACAGGCGGGCTTTCTTT. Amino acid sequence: CSVLVDRRAFF.